One and the same sample provided the 8 T cell receptor beta chains below, sequenced in a study of technical replicates of blood from a few donors. The repertoire was sequenced with immunoSEQ multiplex PCR; TCRdb's copy has only in-frame clones and lacks some. The sample contains approximately 77,000 clones, 85% to 95% of which appear only once. Sequencing was performed on T cells isolated from PBMCs. The receptor source for this set is a human donor in good health.

This clone has more than one count but fewer than ten. The chain joins TRBV19 to TRBJ1-5; 10 bases are shared with TRBD1. Germline trimming cut 7 bases from V and 6 bases from J; bases unmatched to any gene: 3. Germline loops: CDR1 LNHDA, CDR2 SQIVND (reference sequence). This CDR3 region has 13 residues. The CDR3 DNA sequence: TGTGCCAGTACGACAGGGGGCGGTCAGCCCCAGCATTTT. Encoded protein: CASTTGGGQPQHF. The full variable domain, in which reference TRBV19 and TRBJ1-5 provide the parts outside the CDR3, is DGGITQSPKYLFRKEGQNVTLSCEQNLNHDAMYWYRQDPGQGLRLIYYSQIVNDFQKGDIAEGYSVSREKKESFPLTVTSAQKNPTAFYLCASTTGGGQPQHFGDGTRLSIL.

The chain recombines TRBV2 with TRBJ2-1; 12 nucleotides align to TRBD2. V gave up 9 bases and J gave up 7 bases; unmatched junction bases: 7. The CDR3 spans 14 residues. Germline CDR1 is SNHLY and CDR2 is FYNNEI. The CDR3 protein is CASSRTSGKNEQFF. DNA of the CDR3: TGTGCCAGTTCACGGACTAGCGGGAAGAATGAGCAGTTCTTC.

CDR3: CASSFSGRASGELFF. In DNA, the CDR3 is TGTGCCAGCAGCTTCTCCGGGAGGGCCAGCGGGGAGCTGTTTTTT. The chain joins TRBV9 to TRBJ2-2; 8 positions match TRBD2. CDR3 length equals 15 residues. V lost 4 bases and J lost 7; bases outside the gene matches: 9. Per germline, CDR1 SGDLS and CDR2 YYNGEE. Full variable domain (remainder filled in from reference TRBV9 and TRBJ2-2): DSGVTQTPKHLITATGQRVTLRCSPRSGDLSVYWYQQSLDQGLQFLIQYYNGEERAKGNILERFSAQQFPDLHSELNLSSLELGDSALYFCASSFSGRASGELFFGEGSRLTVL.

V usage is TRBV27 and J usage is TRBJ2-3; D remains ambiguous. CDR1 and CDR2 (germline): MNHEY, SMNVEV (reference sequence). The CDR3 loop spans 13 amino acids. V was shortened by 3 bases and J by 4 bases, with 8 bases between the two germline ends. The CDR3 DNA sequence: TGTGCCAGCAGTTTTTACCGGGCAGATACGCAGTATTTT. Protein product: CASSFYRADTQYF.

J is TRBJ1-1 and V is TRBV29-1; no clear D. Germline V gene sequence: CDR1 SQVTM, CDR2 ANQGSEA. The germline V and J ends were trimmed by 1 base and 4 bases, with 10 bases remaining between them. This CDR3 contains 13 residues. In nucleotides, the CDR3 is TGCAGCGTTGAAGGTATGCGGGGCACTGAAGCTTTCTTT. This codes for CSVEGMRGTEAFF. The whole variable domain, remainder taken from reference TRBV29-1 and TRBJ1-1, is SAVISQKPSRDICQRGTSLTIQCQVDSQVTMMFWYRQQPGQSLTLIATANQGSEATYESGFVIDKFPISRPNLTFSTLTVSNMSPEDSSIYLCSVEGMRGTEAFFGQGTRLTVV.

The chain combines TRBV5-4 with TRBJ1-3; D not certain. Germline-derived CDR1 and CDR2 are SGHNT and YYREEE (reference sequence). Trimming took off 0 bases at V and 0 bases at J, with 7 bases between the two ends. The CDR3 runs 15 residues. The CDR3 DNA sequence: TGTGCCAGCAGCTTGGACATCCTCTCTGGAAACACCATATATTTT. Protein sequence: CASSLDILSGNTIYF.

The chain joins TRBV5-4 to TRBJ1-1; TRBD1 matches 8 bases. The CDR3 contains 13 residues. Germline-derived CDR1 and CDR2 are SGHNT and YYREEE (reference sequence). V was pared by 3 bases and J by 5 bases, with 3 bases of the junction left unmatched. The CDR3 DNA reads TGTGCCAGCAGCTCGGGACAGGCGACTGAAGCTTTCTTT. Amino acid sequence: CASSSGQATEAFF.

This sequence joins TRBV7-3 and TRBJ2-2; 11 nucleotides align to TRBD2. V gave up 10 bases and J gave up 5 bases; unmatched junction bases: 9. Germline V gene data show CDR1 as SGHTA and CDR2 as FQGTGA. The CDR3 has 15 residues. CDR3 sequence reads: CATRTSGHQTGELFF. Here the CDR3 DNA reads TGTGCCACTCGGACTAGCGGGCACCAAACCGGGGAGCTGTTTTTT.